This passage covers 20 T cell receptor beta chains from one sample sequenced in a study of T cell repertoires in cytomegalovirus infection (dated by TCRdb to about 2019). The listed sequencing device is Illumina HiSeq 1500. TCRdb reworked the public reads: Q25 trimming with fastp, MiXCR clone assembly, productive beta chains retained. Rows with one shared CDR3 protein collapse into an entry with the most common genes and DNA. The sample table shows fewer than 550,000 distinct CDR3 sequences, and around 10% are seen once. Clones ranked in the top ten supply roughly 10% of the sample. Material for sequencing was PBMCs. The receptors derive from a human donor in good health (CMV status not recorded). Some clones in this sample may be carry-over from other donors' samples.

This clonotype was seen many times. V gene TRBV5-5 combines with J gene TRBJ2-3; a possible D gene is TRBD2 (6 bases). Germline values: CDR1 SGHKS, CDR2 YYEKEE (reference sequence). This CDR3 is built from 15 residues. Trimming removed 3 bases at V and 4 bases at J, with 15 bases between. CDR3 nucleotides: TGTGCCAGCAGCTGGGGGACTTCAGGGCCAGATACGCAGTATTTT. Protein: CASSWGTSGPDTQYF.

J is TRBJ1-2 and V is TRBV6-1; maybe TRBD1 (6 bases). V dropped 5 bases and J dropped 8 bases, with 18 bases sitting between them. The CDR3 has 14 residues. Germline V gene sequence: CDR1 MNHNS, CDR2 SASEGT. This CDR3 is CASSTEEQGRGYTF. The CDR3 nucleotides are TGTGCCAGCAGTACCGAAGAACAGGGTAGGGGCTACACCTTC.

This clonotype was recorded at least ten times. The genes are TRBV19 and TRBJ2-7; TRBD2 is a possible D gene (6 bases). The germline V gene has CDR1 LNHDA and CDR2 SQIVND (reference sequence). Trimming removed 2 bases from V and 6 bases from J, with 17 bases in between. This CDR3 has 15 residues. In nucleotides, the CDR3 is TGTGCCAGTAGTATACCGGGAGTGCTTGTAGGCGAGCAGTACTTC. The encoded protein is CASSIPGVLVGEQYF.

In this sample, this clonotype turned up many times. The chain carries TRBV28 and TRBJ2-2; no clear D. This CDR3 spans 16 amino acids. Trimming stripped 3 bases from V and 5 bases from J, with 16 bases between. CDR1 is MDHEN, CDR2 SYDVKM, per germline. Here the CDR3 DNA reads TGTGCCAGCAGTTTCCCCCTTAGATCCAATACCGGGGAGCTGTTTTTT. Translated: CASSFPLRSNTGELFF.

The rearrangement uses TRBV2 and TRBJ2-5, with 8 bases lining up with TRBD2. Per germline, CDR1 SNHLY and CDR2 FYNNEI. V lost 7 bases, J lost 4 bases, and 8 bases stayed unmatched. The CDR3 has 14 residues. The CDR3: CASKLTGGRETQYF. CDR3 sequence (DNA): TGTGCCAGCAAATTAACGGGAGGGAGAGAGACCCAGTACTTC.

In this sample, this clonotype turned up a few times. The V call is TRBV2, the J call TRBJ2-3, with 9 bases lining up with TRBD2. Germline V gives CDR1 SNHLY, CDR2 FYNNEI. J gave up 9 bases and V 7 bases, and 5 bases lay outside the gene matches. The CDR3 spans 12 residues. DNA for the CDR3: TGTGCCAGCAATCCCACTAGCGGGACGCAGTATTTT. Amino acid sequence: CASNPTSGTQYF.

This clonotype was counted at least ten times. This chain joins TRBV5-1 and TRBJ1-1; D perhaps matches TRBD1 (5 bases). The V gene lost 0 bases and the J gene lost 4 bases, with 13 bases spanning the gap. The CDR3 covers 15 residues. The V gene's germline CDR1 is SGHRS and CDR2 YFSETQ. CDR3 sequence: CASSLGQGGGTEAFF. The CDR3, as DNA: TGCGCCAGCAGCTTGGGCCAGGGTGGTGGCACTGAAGCTTTCTTT.

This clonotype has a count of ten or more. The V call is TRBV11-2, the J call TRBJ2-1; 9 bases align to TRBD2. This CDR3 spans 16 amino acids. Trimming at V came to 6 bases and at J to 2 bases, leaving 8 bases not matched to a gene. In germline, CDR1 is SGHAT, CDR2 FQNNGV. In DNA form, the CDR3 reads TGTGCCAGCAGACCCATCAGCGGGAGGCCCTACAATGAGCAGTTCTTC. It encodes CASRPISGRPYNEQFF.

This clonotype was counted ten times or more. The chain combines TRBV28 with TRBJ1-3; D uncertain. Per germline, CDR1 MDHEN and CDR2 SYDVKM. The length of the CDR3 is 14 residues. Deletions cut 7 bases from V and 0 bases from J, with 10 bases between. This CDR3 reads CASTPRTSGNTIYF. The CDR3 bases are TGTGCCAGCACCCCCCGGACCTCTGGAAACACCATATATTTT.

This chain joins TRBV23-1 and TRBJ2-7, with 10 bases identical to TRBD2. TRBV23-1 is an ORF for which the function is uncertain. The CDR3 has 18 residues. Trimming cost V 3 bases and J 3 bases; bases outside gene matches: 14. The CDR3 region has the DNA TGCGCCAGCAGTCATTCCCGTTTGTTAGCGGGAGGCTACTACGAGCAGTACTTC. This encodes CASSHSRLLAGGYYEQYF.

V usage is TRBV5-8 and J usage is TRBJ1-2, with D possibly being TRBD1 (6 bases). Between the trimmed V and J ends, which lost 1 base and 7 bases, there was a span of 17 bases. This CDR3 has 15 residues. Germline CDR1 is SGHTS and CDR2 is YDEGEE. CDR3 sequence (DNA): TGTGCCAGCAGCTTGAGGGGCCAGGGGAGGATTGGCTACACCTTC. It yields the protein CASSLRGQGRIGYTF.

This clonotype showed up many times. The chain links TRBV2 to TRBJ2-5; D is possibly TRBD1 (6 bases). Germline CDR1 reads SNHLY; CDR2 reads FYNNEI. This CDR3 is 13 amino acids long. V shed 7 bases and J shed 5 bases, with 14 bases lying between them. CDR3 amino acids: CASNTGRRETQYF. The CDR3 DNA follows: TGTGCCAGCAACACAGGGCGACGGGAGACCCAGTACTTC. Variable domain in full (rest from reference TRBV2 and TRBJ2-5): EPEVTQTPSHQVTQMGQEVILRCVPISNHLYFYWYRQILGQKVEFLVSFYNNEISEKSEIFDDQFSVERPDGSNFTLKIRSTKLEDSAMYFCASNTGRRETQYFGPGTRLLVL.

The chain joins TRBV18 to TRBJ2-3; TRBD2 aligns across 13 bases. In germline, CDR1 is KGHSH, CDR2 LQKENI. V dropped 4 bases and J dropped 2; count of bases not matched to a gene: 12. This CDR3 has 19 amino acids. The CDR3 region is CASSLRTSGGQTHTDTQYF. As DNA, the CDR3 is TGTGCCAGCTCACTGCGGACTAGCGGGGGCCAGACCCACACAGATACGCAGTATTTT.

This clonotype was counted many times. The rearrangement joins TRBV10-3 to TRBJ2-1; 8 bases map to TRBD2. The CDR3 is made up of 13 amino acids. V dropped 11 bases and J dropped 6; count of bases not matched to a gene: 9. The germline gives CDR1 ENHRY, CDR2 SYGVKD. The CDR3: CASRSGVVNEQFF. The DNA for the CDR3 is TGTGCCTCTCGTAGCGGGGTCGTCAATGAGCAGTTCTTC.

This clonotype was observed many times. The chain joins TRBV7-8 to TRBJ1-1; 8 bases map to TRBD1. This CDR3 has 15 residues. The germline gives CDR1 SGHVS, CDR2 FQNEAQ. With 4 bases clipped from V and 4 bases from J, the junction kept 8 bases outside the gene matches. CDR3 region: CASSSRTGRGTEAFF. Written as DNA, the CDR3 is TGTGCCAGCAGCTCGAGGACAGGGCGGGGCACTGAAGCTTTCTTT.

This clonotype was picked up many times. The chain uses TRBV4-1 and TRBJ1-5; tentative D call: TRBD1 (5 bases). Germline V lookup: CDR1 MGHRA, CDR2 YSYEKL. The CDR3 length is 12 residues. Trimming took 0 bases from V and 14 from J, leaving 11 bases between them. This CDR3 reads CASSQDGDRKHF. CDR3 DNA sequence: TGCGCCAGCAGCCAAGACGGGGACCGCAAGCATTTT.

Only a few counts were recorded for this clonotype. The DNA for the CDR3 is TGTGCCAGCAGCCAACAGGGGGGGGTGGGGACTGAAGCTTTCTTT. This sequence encodes CASSQQGGVGTEAFF. The chain couples TRBV3-1 to TRBJ1-1; 7 nucleotides match TRBD1. Germline CDR1 and CDR2: LGHDT and YNNKEL (reference sequence). The ends lost 2 bases at V and 5 bases at J; junction bases unmatched: 8. This CDR3 region has 15 residues.

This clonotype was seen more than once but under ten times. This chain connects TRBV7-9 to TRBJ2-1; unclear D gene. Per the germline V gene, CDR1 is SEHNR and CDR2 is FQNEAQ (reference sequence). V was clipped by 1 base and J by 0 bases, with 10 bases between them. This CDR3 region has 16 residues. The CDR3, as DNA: TGTGCCAGCAGCTTAGATAGCAGGAGCTCCTACAATGAGCAGTTCTTC. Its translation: CASSLDSRSSYNEQFF.

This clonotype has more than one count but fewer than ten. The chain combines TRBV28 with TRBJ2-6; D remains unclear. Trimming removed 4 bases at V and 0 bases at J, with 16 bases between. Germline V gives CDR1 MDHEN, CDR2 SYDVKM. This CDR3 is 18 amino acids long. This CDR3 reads CASSSGTALLSGANVLTF. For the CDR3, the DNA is TGTGCCAGCAGTTCAGGAACCGCCCTACTCTCTGGGGCCAACGTCCTGACTTTC.

The CDR3 region is CASSPGFGDQPQHF. The CDR3 nucleotides read TGTGCCAGCTCTCCGGGGTTCGGTGACCAGCCCCAGCATTTT. The rearrangement joins TRBV18 to TRBJ1-5; D ambiguous. Trimming cost V 6 bases and J 7 bases, with 16 bases left between them. The CDR3 is 14 residues long. Germline CDR1 and CDR2: KGHSH and LQKENI.